These 8 T cell receptor beta chains were sequenced from one sample in a study of cytomegalovirus exposure and HLA in healthy donors. Assay used: immunoSEQ multiplex PCR; TCRdb lists only in-frame clones, some missing. The repertoire holds around 190,000 clones, with about 81% as singletons. The sample comprised PBMCs. These receptors originate from a woman in her twenties or thirties in good health and CMV-seronegative.

The CDR3 region has the DNA TGTGCCAGCAGCTCATGGGGCCACGGGGGATCCTACAATGAGCAGTTCTTC. Translating gives CASSSWGHGGSYNEQFF. This sequence joins TRBV7-9 and TRBJ2-1; weak D call: TRBD2 (6 bases). Trimming cost V 4 bases and J 1 base, with 17 bases left between them. Germline lookup yields CDR1 SEHNR and CDR2 FQNEAQ (reference sequence). This CDR3 is built from 17 residues.

This sequence joins TRBV11-1 and TRBJ1-5; weak D call: TRBD1 (6 bases). Looked up from germline, CDR1 is SGHAT and CDR2 is FQDESV (reference sequence). Between the trimmed V and J ends, which lost 0 bases and 6 bases, there was a span of 6 bases. This CDR3 has 13 amino acids. The CDR3 nucleotides are TGTGCCAGCAGCTTAGCAGGGGGTCAGCCCCAGCATTTT. Its translation is CASSLAGGQPQHF.

The chain combines TRBV2 with TRBJ2-1; 10 nucleotides agree with TRBD2. Germline CDR1 reads SNHLY; CDR2 reads FYNNEI. The CDR3 contains 14 residues. J gave up 5 bases and V 7 bases, and 5 bases lay outside the gene matches. CDR3 sequence reads: CASKTSGTDNEQFF. In DNA form, the CDR3 reads TGTGCCAGCAAAACTAGCGGGACAGACAATGAGCAGTTCTTC.

This clone was seen more than once but under ten times. The CDR3 here is CASSVVPEGREQYF. In DNA form, the CDR3 reads TGTGCCAGCAGCGTAGTCCCGGAGGGCCGCGAGCAGTACTTC. V is TRBV9 and J is TRBJ2-7, with a weak D call TRBD2 (6 bases). The CDR3 totals 14 residues. V was shortened by 0 bases and J by 6 bases, with 13 bases between the two germline ends. Germline CDR1 reads SGDLS; CDR2 reads YYNGEE.

The chain joins TRBV5-1 to TRBJ2-3; the D gene is possibly TRBD2 (6 bases). Between the trimmed V and J ends, which lost 4 bases and 2 bases, there was a span of 11 bases. The CDR3 spans 14 residues. Germline CDR1 reads SGHRS; CDR2 reads YFSETQ. CDR3 nucleotide sequence: TGCGCCAGCAGCCAAACTAGCCTCACAGATACGCAGTATTTT. This codes for CASSQTSLTDTQYF.

Of note for this clone: The same CDR3 also results from other DNA sequences found in this sample. V is TRBV7-6 and J is TRBJ1-1; 8 bases agree with TRBD1. V lost 3 bases, J lost 2 bases, and 2 bases stayed unmatched. This CDR3 is 14 amino acids long. Germline V gene sequence: CDR1 SGHVS, CDR2 FNYEAQ. The CDR3 DNA sequence: TGTGCCAGCAGCTTTGGGACAGGAAACACTGAAGCTTTCTTT. Residues: CASSFGTGNTEAFF.

The chain recombines TRBV6-6 with TRBJ1-2; no clear D. This CDR3 contains 15 residues. The germline V and J ends were trimmed by 0 bases and 4 bases, with 12 bases remaining between them. Germline V gene sequence: CDR1 MNHNY, CDR2 SVGAGI (reference sequence). The DNA for the CDR3 is TGTGCCAGCAGTTACTCGAAAGCGCAGAGCTATGGCTACACCTTC. Residues: CASSYSKAQSYGYTF.

The chain carries TRBV29-1 and TRBJ2-7; D call uncertain. CDR1 is SQVTM and CDR2 is ANQGSEA in the germline V gene. V was shortened by 2 bases and J by 1 base, with 6 bases between the two germline ends. The CDR3 sequence is 12 residues long. As DNA, the CDR3 is TGCAGCGTTGAATCCCCATCCTACGAGCAGTACTTC. It translates to CSVESPSYEQYF.